The entry below describes one T cell receptor beta chain. Its antigen is not identified. The data derive from a study of blood T cells in healthy people across ages. General study findings and limits: PBMCs went unsorted, and a conclusive naive versus antigen-experienced comparison was therefore prevented.

The second PCR ran roughly 6 to 11 cycles with a sample-barcoded 5' primer and J-beta primers. From the 5' RACE reads, TCRdb called clonotypes with MiXCR, one entry per CDR3 protein. The table shows nearly 1 million distinct CDR3 sequences, with approximately 50% occurring only once. This TCR derives from a woman aged 55-70 years in good health. The source material was blood.

For the CDR3, the DNA is TGTGCCAGCAGCCGGAGGGGGCCTAGCGGGAGCTCCTACGAGCAGTACTTC. Amino acids: CASSRRGPSGSSYEQYF. The gene calls are TRBV9 and TRBJ2-7; 10 bases line up with TRBD2. The CDR3 loop spans 17 amino acids. Germline V gives CDR1 SGDLS, CDR2 YYNGEE. J gave up 0 bases and V 4 bases, and 10 bases lay outside the gene matches.